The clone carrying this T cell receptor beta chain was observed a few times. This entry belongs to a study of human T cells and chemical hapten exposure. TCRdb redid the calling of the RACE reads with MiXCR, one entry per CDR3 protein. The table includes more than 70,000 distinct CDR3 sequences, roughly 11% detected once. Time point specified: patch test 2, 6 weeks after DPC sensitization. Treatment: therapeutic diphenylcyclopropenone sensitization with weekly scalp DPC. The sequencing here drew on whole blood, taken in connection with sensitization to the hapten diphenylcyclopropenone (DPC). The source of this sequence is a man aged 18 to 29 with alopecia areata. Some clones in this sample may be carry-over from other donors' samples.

This CDR3 is CASSLGGIAYNSPLHF. The CDR3 DNA reads as TGTGCCAGCAGCTTAGGGGGAATCGCCTATAATTCACCCCTCCACTTT. This chain connects TRBV7-2 to TRBJ1-6; D gene uncertain. Trimming stripped 1 base from V and 2 bases from J, with 9 bases between. This CDR3 region has 16 residues. From germline, CDR1 is SGHTA and CDR2 FQGNSA.